These T cell receptor beta chains were read from a single sample in a study of regulatory T cells in long-lasting Graves disease. MiXCR, run by TCRdb on the multiplex PCR reads, gives a single entry per CDR3 protein. Of 530,000 or so distinct CDR3 sequences listed, approximately 12% are singletons. This same sample was also taken into another study, of T cells in Graves' hyperthyroidism and ophthalmopathy.

Sample: peripheral blood mononuclear cells (PBMCs), taken at new diagnosis, from a patient treated with antithyroid drugs. The receptors were gathered from a man between 25 and 39 years old with Graves disease. Both conserved end residues are part of each CDR3. Fields, in order: clone size, V gene, D gene, J gene, CDR3 protein, CDR3 DNA. A D gene is named only where the DNA matches it firmly. Where a row states a size, it is once, few, many or the class of an expanded clone; other rows omit it.

abundance: many; v_gene: TRBV27; d_gene: TRBD2; j_gene: TRBJ2-1; CDR3aa: CASSLGASGSIAYNEQFF; CDR3nt: TGTGCCAGCTCTCTGGGCGCTAGCGGGAGTATCGCCTACAATGAGCAGTTCTTC
abundance: few; v_gene: TRBV5-6; d_gene: TRBD1; j_gene: TRBJ2-4; CDR3aa: CASSLGQGQNIQYF; CDR3nt: TGTGCCAGCAGCCTGGGACAGGGCCAAAACATTCAGTACTTC
abundance: many; v_gene: TRBV5-4; d_gene: TRBD1; j_gene: TRBJ2-2; CDR3aa: CASSPNRGTGELFF; CDR3nt: TGTGCCAGCAGCCCCAACAGGGGCACCGGGGAGCTGTTTTTT
abundance: many; v_gene: TRBV6-1; d_gene: .; j_gene: TRBJ1-1; CDR3aa: CASRSGQNTEAFF; CDR3nt: TGTGCCAGCAGGTCCGGACAGAACACTGAAGCTTTCTTT
abundance: .; v_gene: TRBV13; d_gene: TRBD1; j_gene: TRBJ2-5; CDR3aa: CASSYPGQAAETQYF; CDR3nt: TGTGCCAGCAGCTACCCTGGACAGGCCGCGGAGACCCAGTACTTC
abundance: many; v_gene: TRBV6-1; d_gene: .; j_gene: TRBJ2-3; CDR3aa: CASSPTRAADTQYF; CDR3nt: TGTGCCAGCAGCCCCACCCGAGCGGCAGATACGCAGTATTTT
abundance: many; v_gene: TRBV11-2; d_gene: .; j_gene: TRBJ2-2; CDR3aa: CASRPMAGELFF; CDR3nt: TGTGCCAGCAGGCCAATGGCCGGGGAGCTGTTTTTT
abundance: .; v_gene: TRBV24-1; d_gene: .; j_gene: TRBJ2-1; CDR3aa: CATSDLGTHRRNEQFF; CDR3nt: TGTGCCACCAGTGATCTGGGGACCCATCGCCGCAATGAGCAGTTCTTC
abundance: many; v_gene: TRBV2; d_gene: TRBD2; j_gene: TRBJ2-1; CDR3aa: CASIGAGGLGEQFF; CDR3nt: TGTGCCAGCATTGGGGCGGGAGGGCTCGGTGAGCAGTTCTTC
abundance: few; v_gene: TRBV11-2; d_gene: .; j_gene: TRBJ1-4; CDR3aa: CASREGGLQKLFF; CDR3nt: TGTGCCAGCAGAGAAGGGGGTTTGCAAAAACTGTTTTTT
abundance: few; v_gene: TRBV20-1; d_gene: .; j_gene: TRBJ2-7; CDR3aa: CSARDEGQGTEEQYF; CDR3nt: TGCAGTGCTAGAGATGAGGGGCAGGGTACGGAAGAGCAGTACTTC
abundance: many; v_gene: TRBV20-1; d_gene: .; j_gene: TRBJ2-1; CDR3aa: CSALRDSSTPYNEQFF; CDR3nt: TGCAGTGCTTTACGGGACTCTTCAACACCCTACAATGAGCAGTTCTTC
abundance: many; v_gene: TRBV12-3/TRBV12-4; d_gene: .; j_gene: TRBJ2-5; CDR3aa: CASSLSHPGGTQYF; CDR3nt: TGTGCCAGCAGTTTATCTCACCCGGGTGGGACCCAGTACTTC
abundance: .; v_gene: TRBV29-1; d_gene: .; j_gene: TRBJ1-3; CDR3aa: CSVWEWGKGDTIYF; CDR3nt: TGCAGCGTCTGGGAGTGGGGTAAAGGTGACACCATATATTTT
abundance: many; v_gene: TRBV2; d_gene: .; j_gene: TRBJ2-3; CDR3aa: CASTERGGDTQYF; CDR3nt: TGTGCCAGCACAGAAAGAGGAGGGGATACGCAGTATTTT
abundance: .; v_gene: TRBV6-5; d_gene: .; j_gene: TRBJ2-7; CDR3aa: CASSYSRNERSYEQYF; CDR3nt: TGTGCCAGCAGTTACTCGAGGAATGAGAGGTCCTACGAGCAGTACTTC
abundance: few; v_gene: TRBV7-8; d_gene: TRBD1; j_gene: TRBJ2-2; CDR3aa: CASSPRTGGRIGELFF; CDR3nt: TGTGCCAGCAGCCCCCGGACAGGGGGCCGGATCGGGGAGCTGTTTTTT
abundance: few; v_gene: TRBV29-1; d_gene: TRBD2; j_gene: TRBJ2-1; CDR3aa: CSVERGTSSNEQFF; CDR3nt: TGCAGCGTTGAACGCGGGACTAGTAGCAATGAGCAGTTCTTC
abundance: .; v_gene: TRBV7-9; d_gene: TRBD2; j_gene: TRBJ2-1; CDR3aa: CASSLEGLGEQFF; CDR3nt: TGTGCCAGCAGCTTAGAGGGACTAGGTGAGCAGTTCTTC
abundance: many; v_gene: TRBV18; d_gene: TRBD1; j_gene: TRBJ2-1; CDR3aa: CASSPPGTGLWNEQFF; CDR3nt: TGTGCCAGCTCACCACCGGGGACAGGGTTATGGAATGAGCAGTTCTTC
abundance: .; v_gene: TRBV6-2/TRBV6-3; d_gene: .; j_gene: TRBJ1-1; CDR3aa: CASILPGRTDTEAFF; CDR3nt: TGTGCCAGCATTCTACCAGGACGCACGGACACTGAAGCTTTCTTT
abundance: many; v_gene: TRBV7-2; d_gene: TRBD2; j_gene: TRBJ2-5; CDR3aa: CASSLTSGELETQYF; CDR3nt: TGTGCCAGCAGCCTGACTAGCGGGGAGCTAGAGACCCAGTACTTC
abundance: many; v_gene: TRBV24-1; d_gene: .; j_gene: TRBJ2-3; CDR3aa: CATSDPPGETQYF; CDR3nt: TGTGCCACCAGTGATCCCCCCGGGGAAACGCAGTATTTT
abundance: .; v_gene: TRBV12-3/TRBV12-4; d_gene: .; j_gene: TRBJ2-2; CDR3aa: CASSFGDHTGELFF; CDR3nt: TGTGCCAGCAGCTTCGGCGACCACACCGGGGAGCTGTTTTTT
abundance: many; v_gene: TRBV11-3; d_gene: .; j_gene: TRBJ2-2; CDR3aa: CASRDTGELFF; CDR3nt: TGTGCCAGCAGGGACACCGGGGAGCTGTTTTTT
abundance: many; v_gene: TRBV29-1; d_gene: TRBD1; j_gene: TRBJ2-5; CDR3aa: CSVADRVYQETQYF; CDR3nt: TGCAGCGTTGCTGACAGGGTTTACCAAGAGACCCAGTACTTC
abundance: many; v_gene: TRBV20-1; d_gene: .; j_gene: TRBJ2-2; CDR3aa: CSALEALAQELFF; CDR3nt: TGCAGTGCCCTTGAGGCTTTGGCCCAGGAGCTGTTTTTT
abundance: .; v_gene: TRBV29-1; d_gene: .; j_gene: TRBJ1-2; CDR3aa: CSVEPTYTF; CDR3nt: TGCAGCGTTGAACCCACCTACACCTTC
abundance: many; v_gene: TRBV5-1; d_gene: TRBD1; j_gene: TRBJ1-1; CDR3aa: CASSLVGQGDTEAFF; CDR3nt: TGCGCCAGCAGCTTGGTAGGACAGGGGGACACTGAAGCTTTCTTT
abundance: once; v_gene: TRBV15; d_gene: TRBD1; j_gene: TRBJ2-7; CDR3aa: CATTSGDSAEQYF; CDR3nt: TGTGCCACCACCTCCGGGGACAGCGCCGAGCAGTACTTC
abundance: many; v_gene: TRBV27; d_gene: TRBD2; j_gene: TRBJ2-7; CDR3aa: CASSFLGGTNPYEQYF; CDR3nt: TGTGCCAGCAGTTTCCTGGGGGGGACTAACCCCTACGAGCAGTACTTC
abundance: many; v_gene: TRBV10-3; d_gene: .; j_gene: TRBJ2-7; CDR3aa: CAISGASSYEQYF; CDR3nt: TGTGCCATCTCCGGGGCCAGCTCCTACGAGCAGTACTTC
abundance: few; v_gene: TRBV10-3; d_gene: TRBD2; j_gene: TRBJ2-1; CDR3aa: CAISLGSGRNSNEQFF; CDR3nt: TGTGCCATCAGCCTTGGAAGCGGGAGAAATTCCAATGAGCAGTTCTTC
abundance: many; v_gene: TRBV5-1; d_gene: .; j_gene: TRBJ2-3; CDR3aa: CASSTARQTDTQYF; CDR3nt: TGCGCCAGCAGCACGGCAAGGCAGACAGATACGCAGTATTTT
abundance: once; v_gene: TRBV20-1; d_gene: TRBD2; j_gene: TRBJ2-4; CDR3aa: CSARDYLAGGNIQYF; CDR3nt: TGCAGTGCTAGAGATTACCTAGCGGGAGGAAACATTCAGTACTTC
abundance: many; v_gene: TRBV18; d_gene: TRBD2; j_gene: TRBJ2-1; CDR3aa: CASSRTTSGIDEQFF; CDR3nt: TGTGCCAGCTCACGGACCACTAGCGGAATTGATGAGCAGTTCTTC
abundance: many; v_gene: TRBV29-1; d_gene: TRBD2; j_gene: TRBJ2-5; CDR3aa: CSVEGATSGRAVPETQYF; CDR3nt: TGCAGCGTTGAAGGGGCGACTAGCGGGAGGGCCGTCCCAGAGACCCAGTACTTC
abundance: few; v_gene: TRBV5-6; d_gene: TRBD2; j_gene: TRBJ2-2; CDR3aa: CASSPMTSGSPRGELFF; CDR3nt: TGTGCCAGCAGCCCAATGACTAGCGGGAGCCCGAGGGGGGAGCTGTTTTTT
abundance: many; v_gene: TRBV27; d_gene: TRBD2; j_gene: TRBJ2-3; CDR3aa: CASSLGGRVSDTQYF; CDR3nt: TGTGCCAGCAGTTTGGGAGGGAGGGTATCAGATACGCAGTATTTT
abundance: .; v_gene: TRBV20-1; d_gene: TRBD2; j_gene: TRBJ2-7; CDR3aa: CSAPLTPGGAYEQYF; CDR3nt: TGCAGTGCTCCTCTGACCCCGGGGGGGGCCTACGAGCAGTACTTC
abundance: many; v_gene: TRBV6-1; d_gene: TRBD2; j_gene: TRBJ2-7; CDR3aa: CASRPLPVTSGGREQYF; CDR3nt: TGTGCCAGCAGACCCCTACCTGTGACTAGCGGGGGCAGAGAGCAGTACTTC
abundance: many; v_gene: TRBV12-3/TRBV12-4; d_gene: .; j_gene: TRBJ2-1; CDR3aa: CASSFPGRVLGSNEQFF; CDR3nt: TGTGCCAGCAGTTTTCCAGGGCGAGTACTAGGTAGTAATGAGCAGTTCTTC
abundance: many; v_gene: TRBV5-1; d_gene: .; j_gene: TRBJ1-1; CDR3aa: CASSSLAGNTEAFF; CDR3nt: TGCGCCAGCAGCTCGCTGGCGGGGAACACTGAAGCTTTCTTT
abundance: few; v_gene: TRBV12-3/TRBV12-4; d_gene: TRBD1; j_gene: TRBJ1-6; CDR3aa: CASSFRGPRDSPLHF; CDR3nt: TGTGCCAGCAGTTTTAGGGGGCCCCGAGATTCACCCCTCCACTTT
abundance: many; v_gene: TRBV5-5; d_gene: .; j_gene: TRBJ2-4; CDR3aa: CASSLAVLNIQYF; CDR3nt: TGTGCCAGCAGCTTGGCCGTCCTCAACATTCAGTACTTC
abundance: .; v_gene: TRBV5-1; d_gene: .; j_gene: TRBJ1-3; CDR3aa: CASSFLGDSGNTIYF; CDR3nt: TGCGCCAGCAGCTTCTTAGGAGACTCCGGAAACACCATATATTTT
abundance: few; v_gene: TRBV25-1; d_gene: TRBD2; j_gene: TRBJ2-4; CDR3aa: CASSARGGAKNIQYF; CDR3nt: TGTGCCAGCAGTGCCCGGGGGGGGGCCAAAAACATTCAGTACTTC